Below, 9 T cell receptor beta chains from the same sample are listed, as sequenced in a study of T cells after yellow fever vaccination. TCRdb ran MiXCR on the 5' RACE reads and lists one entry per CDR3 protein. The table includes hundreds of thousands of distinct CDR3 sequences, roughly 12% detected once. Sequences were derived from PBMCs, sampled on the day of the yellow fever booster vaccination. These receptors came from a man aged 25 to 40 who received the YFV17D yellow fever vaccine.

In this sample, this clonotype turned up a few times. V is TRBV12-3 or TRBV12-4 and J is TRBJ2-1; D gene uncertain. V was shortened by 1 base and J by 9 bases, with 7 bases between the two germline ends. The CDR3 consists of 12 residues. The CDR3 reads CASSLGVAEQFF. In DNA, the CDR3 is TGTGCCAGCAGTTTAGGGGTAGCTGAGCAGTTCTTC.

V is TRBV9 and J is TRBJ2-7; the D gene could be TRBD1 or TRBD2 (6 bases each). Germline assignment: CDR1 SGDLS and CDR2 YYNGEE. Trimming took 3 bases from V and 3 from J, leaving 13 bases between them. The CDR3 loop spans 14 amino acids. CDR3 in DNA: TGTGCCAGCAGCGGGTGGAGGGGGAGCTACGAGCAGTACTTC. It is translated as CASSGWRGSYEQYF.

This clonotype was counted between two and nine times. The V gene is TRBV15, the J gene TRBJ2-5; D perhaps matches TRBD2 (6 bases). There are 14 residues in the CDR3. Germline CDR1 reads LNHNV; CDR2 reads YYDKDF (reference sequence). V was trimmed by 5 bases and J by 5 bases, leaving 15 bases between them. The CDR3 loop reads CATSPGTRQETQYF. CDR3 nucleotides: TGTGCCACCAGCCCCGGGACTCGTCAGGAGACCCAGTACTTC.

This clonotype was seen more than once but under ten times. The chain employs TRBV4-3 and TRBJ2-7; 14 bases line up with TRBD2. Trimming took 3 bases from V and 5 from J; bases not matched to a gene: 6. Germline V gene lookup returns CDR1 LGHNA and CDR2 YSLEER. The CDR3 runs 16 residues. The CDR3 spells CASSQMTGLAGDEQYF. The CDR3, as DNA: TGCGCCAGCAGCCAGATGACGGGACTAGCGGGAGACGAGCAGTACTTC.

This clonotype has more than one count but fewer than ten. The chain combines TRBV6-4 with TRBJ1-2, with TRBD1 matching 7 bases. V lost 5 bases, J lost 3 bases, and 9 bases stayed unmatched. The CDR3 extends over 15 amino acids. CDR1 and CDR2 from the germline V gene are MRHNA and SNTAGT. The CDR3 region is CASSPEGGAYYGYTF. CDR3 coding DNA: TGTGCCAGCAGTCCAGAAGGGGGCGCTTACTATGGCTACACCTTC.

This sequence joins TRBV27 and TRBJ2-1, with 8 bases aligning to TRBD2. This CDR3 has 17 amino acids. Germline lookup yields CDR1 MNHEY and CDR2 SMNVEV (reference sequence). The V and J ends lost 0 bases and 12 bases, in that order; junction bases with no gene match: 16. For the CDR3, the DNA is TGTGCCAGCAGTTTATCTCCCCGTCAAGCGGGAGTTTTGGGGCAGTTCTTC. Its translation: CASSLSPRQAGVLGQFF.

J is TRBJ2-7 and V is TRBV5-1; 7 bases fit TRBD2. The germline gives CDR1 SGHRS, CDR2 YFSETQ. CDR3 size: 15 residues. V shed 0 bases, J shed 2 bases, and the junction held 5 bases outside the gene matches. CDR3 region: CASSLGGGSTYEQYF. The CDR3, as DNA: TGCGCCAGCAGCTTGGGGGGGGGAAGCACCTACGAGCAGTACTTC.

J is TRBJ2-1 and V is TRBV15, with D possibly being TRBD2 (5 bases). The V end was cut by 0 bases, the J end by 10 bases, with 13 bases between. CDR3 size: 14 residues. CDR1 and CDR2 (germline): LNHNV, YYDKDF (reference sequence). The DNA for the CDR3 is TGTGCCACCAGCAGAGATGCGGGCCCGGGGGAGCAGTTCTTC. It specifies CATSRDAGPGEQFF.

The CDR3 sequence: CASSRWNYEQYF. The CDR3 DNA sequence: TGCGCCAGCAGCCGATGGAACTACGAGCAGTACTTC. The chain joins TRBV5-1 to TRBJ2-7; D remains unclear. CDR3 length: 12 residues. Trimming shortened V by 4 bases and J by 3 bases, and 8 bases separated the two germline ends. CDR1 SGHRS and CDR2 YFSETQ come from the germline V gene.